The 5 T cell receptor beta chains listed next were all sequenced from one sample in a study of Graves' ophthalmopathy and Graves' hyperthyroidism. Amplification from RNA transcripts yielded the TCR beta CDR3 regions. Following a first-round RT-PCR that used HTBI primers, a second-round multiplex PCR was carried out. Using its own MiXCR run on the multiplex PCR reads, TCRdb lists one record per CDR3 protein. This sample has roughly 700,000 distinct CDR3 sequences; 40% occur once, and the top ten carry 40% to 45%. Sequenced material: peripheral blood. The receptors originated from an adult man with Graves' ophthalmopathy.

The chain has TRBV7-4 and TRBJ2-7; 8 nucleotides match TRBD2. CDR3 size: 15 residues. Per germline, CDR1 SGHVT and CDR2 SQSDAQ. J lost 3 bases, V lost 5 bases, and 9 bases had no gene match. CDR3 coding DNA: TGTGCCAGCAGCCACACAGGACTAGCCCACTACGAGCAGTACTTC. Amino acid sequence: CASSHTGLAHYEQYF.

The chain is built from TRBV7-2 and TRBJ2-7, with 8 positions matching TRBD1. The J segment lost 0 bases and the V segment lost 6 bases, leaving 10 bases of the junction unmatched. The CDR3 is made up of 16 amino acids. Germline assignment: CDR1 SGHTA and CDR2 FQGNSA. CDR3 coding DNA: TGTGCCAGCAGGCCTCCGGGACAGGTTAGCTCCTACGAGCAGTACTTC. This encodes CASRPPGQVSSYEQYF. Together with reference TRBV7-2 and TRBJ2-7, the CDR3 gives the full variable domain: GAGVSQSPSNKVTEKGKDVELRCDPISGHTALYWYRQSLGQGLEFLIYFQGNSAPDKSGLPSDRFSAERTGGSVSTLTIQRTQQEDSAVYLCASRPPGQVSSYEQYFGPGTRLTVT.

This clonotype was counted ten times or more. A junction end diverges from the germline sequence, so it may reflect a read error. CDR3 nucleotide sequence: TGTGCCAGCAGGACAGGGGGCTATGATTCACCCCTCCACTTT. Translating it yields CASRTGGYDSPLHF. The rearrangement uses TRBV25-1 and TRBJ1-6; 10 positions agree with TRBD1. The CDR3 spans 14 residues. The germline CDR1 and CDR2 sequences are MGHDK and SYGVNS.

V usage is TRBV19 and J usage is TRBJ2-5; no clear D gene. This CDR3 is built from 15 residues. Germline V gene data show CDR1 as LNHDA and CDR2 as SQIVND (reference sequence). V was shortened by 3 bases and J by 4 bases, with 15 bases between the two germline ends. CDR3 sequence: CASSIGHTGGETQYF. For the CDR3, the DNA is TGTGCCAGTAGTATTGGGCACACCGGCGGAGAGACCCAGTACTTC.

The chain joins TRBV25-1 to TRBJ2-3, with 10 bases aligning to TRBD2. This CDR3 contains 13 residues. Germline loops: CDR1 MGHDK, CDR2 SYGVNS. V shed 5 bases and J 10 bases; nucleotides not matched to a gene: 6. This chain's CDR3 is CASSLAGTSAQYF. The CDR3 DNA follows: TGTGCCAGCAGTTTGGCCGGGACTAGCGCGCAGTATTTT. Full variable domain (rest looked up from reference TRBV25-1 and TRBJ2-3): EADIYQTPRYLVIGTGKKITLECSQTMGHDKMYWYQQDPGMELHLIHYSYGVNSTEKGDLSSESTVSRIRTEHFPLTLESARPSHTSQYLCASSLAGTSAQYFGPGTRLTVL.